This TCR beta chain originates from a study of beta chain features in type 1 diabetes. Overall study context: Examination covered almost 110,000,000 sorted cells spanning all samples.

There was one heparinised blood draw per donor, averaging approximately 120 mL. A note on this clone: Its antigen is still unknown.

Study-wide points: The study found moderately but significantly shorter TCRB CDR3s in all four CD4+ subsets of Type 1 diabetes patients. Sequencing used cDNA, and cells with high TCR expression could therefore be over-represented.

This CDR3 has 14 amino acids. CDR1 is GTSNPN, CDR2 SVGIG, per germline (reference sequence). With V trimmed by 0 bases and J by 7 bases, 6 bases remained unmatched. As every portion of the isolated RNA was reverse transcribed, the sequencing read expressed TCRB transcripts. For naive, central memory and regulatory T cell samples, reads averaged roughly 3.6 million. Assay used: immunoSEQ multiplex PCR; TCRdb lists only in-frame clones, some missing. The data hold 400,000 or so clones, with roughly an eighth observed a single time. The sequenced sample consisted of naive CD4+ T cells from blood. This chain connects TRBV30 to TRBJ1-5; 7 bases are a match to TRBD1. This TCR was recovered from a woman between 18 and 30 years old with type 1 diabetes. This CDR3 reads CAWSVEGAWQPQHF. CDR3 sequence (DNA): TGTGCCTGGAGTGTAGAGGGGGCATGGCAGCCCCAGCATTTT. Using reference TRBV30 and TRBJ1-5 for the parts outside the CDR3, the full variable domain is SQTIHQWPATLVQPVGSPLSLECTVEGTSNPNLYWYRQAAGRGLQLLFYSVGIGQISSEVPQNLSASRPQDRQFILSSKKLLLSDSGFYLCAWSVEGAWQPQHFGDGTRLSIL.